This TCR beta chain was captured in a study of blood T cell repertoires in COVID-19. At the level of the study: Specimens from acute and convalescent COVID-19 originated in the United States, Italy and Spain. The analysed material was cDNA or gDNA that came from T cells, B-cell-depleted T cells, or PBMCs.

This clone came up a few times. CDR1 and CDR2 (germline): SGHTA, FQGTGA. CDR3 length equals 13 residues. Trimming pared 8 bases from V and 5 bases from J, leaving 13 bases between. Some clones are missing from TCRdb's copy, which holds only in-frame ones; the method was immunoSEQ multiplex PCR. The repertoire holds roughly 80,000 clones, with roughly nine tenths as singletons. The chain uses TRBV7-3 and TRBJ2-1; possibly TRBD2 for D (7 bases). The specimen sequenced was peripheral blood. This receptor was taken from a woman older than 75 with active or convalescent COVID-19. The CDR3 loop is CASGGGPNNEQFF. The CDR3 region has the DNA TGTGCCAGCGGCGGGGGCCCCAACAATGAGCAGTTCTTC.